This TCR beta chain was recorded in a study of CDR3 diversity in severe acne. This clonotype showed up just a few times. Each CDR3 protein is one row after TCRdb ran MiXCR on the PCR reads. The table records about 84,000 distinct CDR3 sequences, approximately 51% of them present only once. This CDR3 has 15 amino acids. After removal of 4 bases from V and 9 bases from J, the junction contained 11 bases not matched to a gene. CDR1 is SGHTA, CDR2 FQGNSA, per germline. This clonotype originated in a male donor in good health, without acne. The chain employs TRBV7-2 and TRBJ1-2; the match to TRBD1 covers 10 bases. Sequencing was carried out using blood. The DNA of the CDR3 is TGTGCCAGCAGCTCACAGGGACAGGGGACTGGGAGCTACACCTTC. Protein: CASSSQGQGTGSYTF.